This record covers a single T cell receptor (beta chain). The antigen is not known. A much bigger clone sits one base away, suggesting this may be a read error. This specimen belongs to a study of breast tumors, draining lymph nodes, adjacent tissues. Overall study findings and caveats: Compared with lymph nodes, tumors were less diverse; compared with nontumor tissue, more. That most tumor T cells come from lymph nodes remained unproven. Most tumor T cells seemingly derive from lymph node, then expand in tumor.

TCRdb ran MiXCR on the multiplex PCR reads and lists one entry per CDR3 protein. The sample gives 190,000 or so distinct CDR3 sequences, roughly 31% of which show up once; roughly 4.3% is in the top ten. Trimming took 3 bases from V and 3 from J, leaving 18 bases between them. The CDR3 totals 18 residues. Germline values: CDR1 SGHAT, CDR2 FQNNGV. Axillary draining lymph nodes of breast cancer patients supplied the node samples. J is TRBJ2-6 and V is TRBV11-2, with D perhaps being TRBD1 or TRBD2 (5 bases each). The receptor was isolated from a female donor with breast cancer. Some clones in this sample may be carry-over from other donors' samples. Source material: axillary lymph node tissue. The CDR3 region is CASSFWVFTGLGANVLTF. The DNA for the CDR3 is TGTGCCAGCAGCTTTTGGGTATTCACGGGGCTTGGGGCCAACGTCCTGACTTTC.